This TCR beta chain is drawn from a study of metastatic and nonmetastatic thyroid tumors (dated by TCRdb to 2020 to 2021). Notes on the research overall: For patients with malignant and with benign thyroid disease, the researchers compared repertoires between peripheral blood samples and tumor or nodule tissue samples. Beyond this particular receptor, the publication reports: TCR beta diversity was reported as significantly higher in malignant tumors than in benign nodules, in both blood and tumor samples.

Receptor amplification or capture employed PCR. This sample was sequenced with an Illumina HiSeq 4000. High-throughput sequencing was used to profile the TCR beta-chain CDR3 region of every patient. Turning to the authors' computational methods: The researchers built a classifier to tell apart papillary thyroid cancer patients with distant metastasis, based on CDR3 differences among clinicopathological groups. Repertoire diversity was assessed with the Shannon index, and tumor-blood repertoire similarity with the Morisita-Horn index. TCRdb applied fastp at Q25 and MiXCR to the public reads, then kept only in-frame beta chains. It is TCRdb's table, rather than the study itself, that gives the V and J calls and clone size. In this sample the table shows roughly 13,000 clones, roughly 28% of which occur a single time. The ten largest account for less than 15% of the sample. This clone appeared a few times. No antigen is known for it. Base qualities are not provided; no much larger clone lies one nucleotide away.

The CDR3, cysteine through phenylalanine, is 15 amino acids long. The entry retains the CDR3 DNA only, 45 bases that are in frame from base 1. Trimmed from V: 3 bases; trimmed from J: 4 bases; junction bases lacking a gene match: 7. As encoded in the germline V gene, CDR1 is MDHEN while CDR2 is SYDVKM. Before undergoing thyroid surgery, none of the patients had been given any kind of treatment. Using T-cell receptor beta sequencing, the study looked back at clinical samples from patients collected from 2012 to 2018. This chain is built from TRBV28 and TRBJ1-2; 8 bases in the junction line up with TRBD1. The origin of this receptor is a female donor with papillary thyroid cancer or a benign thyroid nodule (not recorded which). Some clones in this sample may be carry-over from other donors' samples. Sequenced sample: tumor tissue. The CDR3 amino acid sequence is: CASSFSGQVSYGYTF. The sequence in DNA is TGTGCCAGCAGTTTTTCGGGACAGGTTTCCTATGGCTACACCTTC.